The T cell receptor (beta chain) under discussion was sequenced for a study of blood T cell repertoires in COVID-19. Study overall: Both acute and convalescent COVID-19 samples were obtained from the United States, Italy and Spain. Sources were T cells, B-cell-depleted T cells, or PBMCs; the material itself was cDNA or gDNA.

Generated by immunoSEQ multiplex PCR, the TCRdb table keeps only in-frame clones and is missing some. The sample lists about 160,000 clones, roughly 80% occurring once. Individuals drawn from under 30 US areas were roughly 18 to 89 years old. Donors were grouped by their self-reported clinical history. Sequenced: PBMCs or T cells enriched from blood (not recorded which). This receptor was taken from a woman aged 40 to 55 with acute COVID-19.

CDR3 coding DNA: TGCGCCAGCAACTGGGGCTCTTCTGGGGCCAACGTCCTGACTTTC. Translating it yields CASNWGSSGANVLTF. The V call is TRBV5-1, the J call TRBJ2-6; D possibly corresponds to TRBD1 (5 bases). Per germline, CDR1 SGHRS and CDR2 YFSETQ. This CDR3 has 15 amino acids. Trimming removed 6 bases at V and 1 base at J, with 11 bases between.